This entry concerns a single T cell receptor (beta chain). The entry originates in a study of resident and recirculating memory T cells in vitiligo. CDR1 is MNHEY, CDR2 SMNVEV, per germline (reference sequence). The CDR3 spans 16 residues. The V and J ends lost 6 bases and 4 bases, in that order; junction bases with no gene match: 11. Stable patients also lacked confetti depigmentation, a sign of active vitiligo. Assay used: immunoSEQ multiplex PCR; TCRdb lists only in-frame clones, some missing. This sample has tens of thousands of clones; about 89% occur once, and the top ten carry less than 5.5%. The source of this sequence is a male donor with vitiligo. This chain links TRBV27 with TRBJ2-1; 8 nucleotides align to TRBD1. What was sequenced was blood. The CDR3 reads CASSRNRDRTYNEQFF. The CDR3 nucleotides are TGTGCCAGCAGCCGAAACCGGGACAGGACGTACAATGAGCAGTTCTTC.